This TCR beta chain was retrieved from a study of CD8 T cells in Susac syndrome. Reverse transcription used roughly 0.45 to 1 ug RNA and random hexamers. The TCR beta CDR3 was amplified by immunoSEQ multiplex PCR across 54 Vbeta, 13 Jbeta. TCRdb reprocessed the immunoSEQ multiplex PCR reads via MiXCR and lists one record per CDR3 protein. The data contain roughly 150,000 distinct CDR3 sequences, roughly 94% of them seen just once; the ten biggest clones take up about 0.09%. Sequencing of TCR beta was carried out in blood CD8+ and CD4+ T cells. Treatment-naive patients with stable or active relapsing-remitting disease were the multiple sclerosis controls. TEMRA cells were enriched by FACS, and CD4+ and CD8+ T cells were negatively isolated. This receptor was taken from a human donor with multiple sclerosis. The sequenced sample consisted of CD4+ T cells from PBMCs.

The CDR3 sequence: CASSILLGYEQYF. CDR3 in DNA: TGTGCCAGTAGTATCCTCCTAGGGTACGAGCAGTACTTC. This sequence joins TRBV19 and TRBJ2-7; D not certain. The CDR3 is 13 amino acids. V was trimmed by 3 bases and J by 4 bases, leaving 10 bases between them. Germline lookup yields CDR1 LNHDA and CDR2 SQIVND (reference sequence). The variable domain in full, completed from reference TRBV19 and TRBJ2-7, reads DGGITQSPKYLFRKEGQNVTLSCEQNLNHDAMYWYRQDPGQGLRLIYYSQIVNDFQKGDIAEGYSVSREKKESFPLTVTSAQKNPTAFYLCASSILLGYEQYFGPGTRLTVT.